The clone carrying this T cell receptor (beta chain) appeared a few times. As yet, its antigen is unknown. This sample was included in a study of cytomegalovirus exposure and HLA in healthy donors. Study information: Earlier, some 170 million T cells were analyzed, and around 100 million unique TCR beta sequences were found among them. Study-wide results and limits: Later on, an analysis showed TCR association rates differing by HLA locus, with DRB1 the most and HLA-C the fewest. An analysis done earlier found most TCR beta V segments productive about 90% or about 30% of the time. Follow-up analysis seemed to connect common viral pathogens with several of the most significant clusters identified.

Primers for the PCR totalled 60 Vbeta and 13 Jbeta. Only in-frame clones appear in the TCRdb table, and some are missing; sequencing was by immunoSEQ multiplex PCR. The sample has more than 130,000 clones; around 72% are singletons. The V gene end was trimmed by 5 bases and the J gene end by 1 base; junction bases not matched to a gene: 10. Germline-derived CDR1 and CDR2 are PRHDT and FYEKMQ (reference sequence). This CDR3 contains 16 residues. The sequencing sample was made of PBMCs. The source of this sequence is a human donor in good health. V is TRBV13 and J is TRBJ1-2, with 7 bases fitting TRBD1. CDR3 in amino acids: CASSTTRTGLNYGYTF. In DNA form, the CDR3 reads TGTGCCAGCAGCACGACTAGGACAGGCCTTAACTATGGCTACACCTTC.